These T cell receptor beta chains were read from a single sample in a study of post-analysis software for immune sequencing data. TCRdb passed the PCR reads through MiXCR, listing each CDR3 protein once. The sample has hundreds of thousands of distinct CDR3 sequences; nearly 45% are singletons. Sequencing was performed on blood. The receptors derive from a girl between 5 and 17 years old with multiple sclerosis. Both conserved end residues are part of each CDR3. A D gene is named only where the DNA matches it firmly. Size tells how often a clone was seen (once, few, many) or the class of an expanded clone, and some rows leave it out.

size	D	V	J	CDR3	DNA
few	TRBD2	TRBV9	TRBJ2-7	CASSKTSGRVFEQYF	TGTGCCAGCAGCAAGACTAGCGGGAGGGTTTTCGAGCAGTACTTC
few	-	TRBV4-3	TRBJ1-1	CASSQDQPGSYGENTEAFF	TGCGCCAGCAGCCAAGATCAGCCGGGAAGTTATGGTGAGAACACTGAAGCTTTCTTT
-	-	TRBV14	TRBJ2-1	CASSPEGLVQFF	TGTGCCAGCAGCCCGGAGGGATTGGTGCAGTTCTTC
-	-	TRBV7-2	TRBJ1-3	CASSYRDPGNTIYF	TGTGCCAGCAGCTACAGGGATCCGGGAAACACCATATATTTT
-	TRBD1	TRBV5-6	TRBJ1-6	CASSPYLGQGRGSPLHF	TGTGCCAGCAGCCCGTACTTGGGACAGGGCAGGGGTTCACCCCTCCACTTT
few	TRBD1	TRBV20-1	TRBJ2-7	CSAWTGYEQYF	TGCAGTGCTTGGACAGGGTACGAGCAGTACTTC
-	-	TRBV5-4	TRBJ2-7	CASSARDISYEQYF	TGTGCCAGCAGCGCCCGGGACATCTCCTACGAGCAGTACTTC
-	-	TRBV20-1	TRBJ2-7	CSVGRDEQYF	TGCAGTGTTGGGCGGGACGAGCAGTACTTC
-	TRBD2	TRBV5-1	TRBJ2-7	CASNLVGSGRMDYEQYF	TGCGCCAGCAACTTGGTTGGTAGCGGGAGAATGGACTACGAGCAGTACTTC
-	-	TRBV5-1	TRBJ2-1	CASSSATLGRSSYNEQFF	TGCGCCAGCAGCTCCGCGACCCTAGGGCGGAGCTCCTACAATGAGCAGTTCTTC
-	TRBD1	TRBV13	TRBJ2-7	CASSQQNRQGNEQYF	TGTGCCAGCAGCCAACAAAACCGACAGGGGAACGAGCAGTACTTC